Given below is one T cell receptor (beta chain) in context. Its antigen remains unidentified. A modified ARM-PCR protocol with three rounds of nested PCR amplified TCRbeta. TCRdb ran MiXCR on the multiplex PCR reads and lists one entry per CDR3 protein. The table shows 75,000 to 80,000 distinct CDR3 sequences, with 80% occurring only once. The record originates from a study of tumor and adjacent non-tumor tissue in lung cancer. This sample's RNA came from whole unsorted tissue. Whole-study findings and limits: Patients with more diverse tumor TCRs had worse survival.

Germline CDR1 PRHDT, CDR2 FYEKMQ (reference sequence). CDR3 length: 16 residues. This clonotype was sampled from a woman in her forties or fifties with non-small cell lung cancer. Sequenced: lung tumor tissue. J is TRBJ1-1 and V is TRBV13, with 10 bases that match TRBD1. Here the CDR3 DNA reads TGTGTCAGTAGTTTAGGATGGACAGGGGGAAACACTGAAGCTTTCTTT. Translation gives CVSSLGWTGGNTEAFF.